This TCR beta chain was profiled in a study of T-cell reconstitution after alpha-beta-depleted transplantation in children. Findings and caveats of the study: Reportedly, roughly two months post-transplant, alpha-beta T cells arose from several hundred expanded graft clones. T-cell counts and diversity were attributed mostly to newly produced T cells one year after transplant.

Of note for this clonotype: Antigen: not known.

A TCRbeta library incorporating unique molecular identifiers was prepared. One entry per CDR3 protein results from TCRdb running MiXCR on the PCR reads. The data hold a few hundred thousand distinct CDR3 sequences, with over 25% observed a single time. The CDR3 length is 17 residues. Germline V gene sequence: CDR1 MNHEY, CDR2 SVGAGI. Germline trimming cut 2 bases from V and 2 bases from J; bases unmatched to any gene: 9. Specimen: PBMCs, collected before TCRalphabeta/CD19-depleted stem cell transplant. The clonotype originates from a boy in the first two years of life with Wiskott-Aldrich syndrome, due to receive a stem cell transplant. The chain carries TRBV6-5 and TRBJ2-3; the match to TRBD2 covers 8 bases. Here the CDR3 reads CASSYPLSGGPTDTQYF. CDR3 nucleotides: TGTGCCAGCAGTTACCCACTATCGGGAGGGCCCACAGATACGCAGTATTTT.